This TCR beta chain was recorded in a study of T cell responses to AZD1222 COVID-19 vaccine. Study as a whole: The analysis combined second doses at about 4 or about 12 weeks. General observations from the study: None of the repertoires were sampled until the peak T cell response had passed. Along spike, vaccine-associated CD4 TCRs were found throughout, with dominance at 160-218 and 743-854. In a largely white British group with more females than males, clonal diversity was possibly underestimated.

Method: immunoSEQ multiplex PCR; TCRdb's copy keeps in-frame clones and lacks some. The sample carries 90,000 to 130,000 clones, around nine tenths recorded once. Note on this clone: Its antigen is unknown.

Source: peripheral blood, taken on day 0 of AZD1222 vaccination. The TCR was taken from an adult in good health.

The chain's CDR3 is CASSPRLGQHEKLFF. DNA of the CDR3: TGTGCCAGCAGTCCCAGGCTAGGACAACACGAAAAACTGTTTTTT. V gene TRBV25-1 combines with J gene TRBJ1-4, with a weak D call TRBD1 (5 bases). V lost 5 bases and J 8 bases, leaving 18 bases between the germline ends. This CDR3 contains 15 residues. CDR1 MGHDK and CDR2 SYGVNS come from the germline V gene.